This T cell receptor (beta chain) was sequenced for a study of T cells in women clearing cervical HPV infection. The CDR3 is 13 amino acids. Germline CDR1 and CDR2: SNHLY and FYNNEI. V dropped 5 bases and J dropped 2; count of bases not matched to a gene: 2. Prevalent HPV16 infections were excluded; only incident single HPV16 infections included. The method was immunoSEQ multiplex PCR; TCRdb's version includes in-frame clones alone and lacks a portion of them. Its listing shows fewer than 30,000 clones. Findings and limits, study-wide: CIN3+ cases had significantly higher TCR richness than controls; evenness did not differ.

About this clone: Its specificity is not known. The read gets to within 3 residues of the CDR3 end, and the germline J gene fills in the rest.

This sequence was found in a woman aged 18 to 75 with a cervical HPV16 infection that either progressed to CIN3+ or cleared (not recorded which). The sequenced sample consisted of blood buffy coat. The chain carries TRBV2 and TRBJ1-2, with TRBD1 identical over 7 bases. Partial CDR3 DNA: TGTGCCAGCAGTTCGGACAGGAACTATGGC. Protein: CASSSDRNYG. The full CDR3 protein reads CASSSDRNYGYTF.